These 17 T cell receptor beta chains came from one sample sequenced in a study of control samples from healthy donors and cancer patients. This table comes from immunoSEQ multiplex PCR, and its TCRdb copy is limited to in-frame clones, with some not included. The sample includes 150,000 to 160,000 clones, about 93% of them seen just once. The sequencing sample was made of blood. These receptor sequences come from a man aged 50-59 years in good health.

The rearrangement joins TRBV4-2 to TRBJ2-7, with D hard to call. Germline-derived CDR1 and CDR2 are LGHNA and YNFKEQ. This CDR3 comprises 15 residues. Trimming shortened V by 2 bases and J by 3 bases, and 14 bases separated the two germline ends. In DNA, the CDR3 is TGTGCCAGCAGCCAACGAGCTGAGAAGATCTACGAGCAGTACTTC. Translated: CASSQRAEKIYEQYF.

DNA for the CDR3: TGTGCCAGCAGCTCTCATACCGGACCGGGGACTGAAGCTTTCTTT. Its translation: CASSSHTGPGTEAFF. The rearrangement uses TRBV9 and TRBJ1-1; D remains unclear. Looked up from germline, CDR1 is SGDLS and CDR2 is YYNGEE. V shed 4 bases and J shed 5 bases, with 18 bases lying between them. The length of the CDR3 is 15 residues.

The chain joins TRBV27 to TRBJ1-2; TRBD1 aligns across 7 bases. V lost 6 bases and J lost 4; bases outside the gene matches: 5. Per the germline V gene, CDR1 is MNHEY and CDR2 is SMNVEV (reference sequence). The CDR3 runs 13 residues. The CDR3 spells CASSPTGIYGYTF. CDR3 in DNA: TGTGCCAGCAGCCCGACAGGGATCTATGGCTACACCTTC.

This chain connects TRBV18 to TRBJ2-5; maybe TRBD2 (6 bases). Per germline, CDR1 KGHSH and CDR2 LQKENI. V lost 2 bases to trimming and J lost 4 bases, with 14 bases between them. The CDR3 sequence is 15 residues long. The CDR3 loop reads CASSPGQRRVETQYF. The CDR3 bases are TGTGCCAGCTCACCAGGGCAGCGGAGGGTAGAGACCCAGTACTTC.

V is TRBV5-8 and J is TRBJ2-2; 10 nucleotides align to TRBD2. Trimming removed 4 bases from V and 5 bases from J; junction bases left unmatched: 17. The germline gives CDR1 SGHTS, CDR2 YDEGEE. The CDR3 loop spans 19 amino acids. DNA for the CDR3: TGTGCCAGCAGCGAGGGACAGAGAAGCGGGAGGGCGGAAACCGGGGAGCTGTTTTTT. Protein product: CASSEGQRSGRAETGELFF.

The chain carries TRBV4-1 and TRBJ2-7; D possibly uses TRBD1 or TRBD2 (6 bases each). V was shortened by 1 base and J by 1 base, with 14 bases between the two germline ends. The CDR3 covers 16 residues. CDR1 is MGHRA and CDR2 is YSYEKL in the germline V gene. Here the CDR3 DNA reads TGCGCCAGCAGCCAAGGCGGAGGGGGACGGTCCTACGAGCAGTACTTC. This translates into CASSQGGGGRSYEQYF.

This clone showed up just a few times. The V gene is TRBV24-1, the J gene TRBJ2-1; D is unresolved. CDR3 size: 14 residues. Germline V gene data show CDR1 as KGHDR and CDR2 as SFDVKD. V lost 2 bases to trimming and J lost 9 bases, with 13 bases between them. CDR3 sequence: CATSDSPVKSEQFF. The CDR3 region has the DNA TGTGCCACCAGTGATTCCCCAGTAAAAAGTGAGCAGTTCTTC.

The chain carries TRBV10-3 and TRBJ1-6; D is undetermined. The V gene's germline CDR1 is ENHRY and CDR2 SYGVKD. The CDR3 consists of 13 residues. This CDR3 reads CAVGSGSNSPLHF. CDR3 nucleotide sequence: TGTGCGGTCGGTTCGGGGAGTAATTCACCCCTCCACTTT.

The J gene is TRBJ1-2, the V gene TRBV6-2 or TRBV6-3, with D tentatively TRBD1 (6 bases). The CDR3 contains 15 residues. Germline V gene data show CDR1 as MNHEY and CDR2 as SVGEGT. Trimming cost V 2 bases and J 1 base, with 11 bases left between them. CDR3 in amino acids: CASSYRPGVNYGYTF. CDR3 DNA sequence: TGTGCCAGCAGTTACCGGCCAGGGGTTAACTATGGCTACACCTTC.

This chain uses TRBV5-1 with TRBJ2-2; D perhaps matches TRBD2 (6 bases). Trimming left V 0 bases short and J 1 base short, with 7 bases between. The CDR3 is 15 amino acids. The germline V gene encodes CDR1 SGHRS and CDR2 YFSETQ. In nucleotides, the CDR3 is TGCGCCAGCAGCTTGGATAGCGGGAACACCGGGGAGCTGTTTTTT. Encoded protein: CASSLDSGNTGELFF.

The CDR3 DNA reads as TGTGCCAGCAGCCAAGAATTCCAACGGGCCTACACCTTC. Protein: CASSQEFQRAYTF. This chain uses TRBV3-1 (or the pseudogene TRBV3-2) with TRBJ1-2, with D unresolved. The ends were cut back, 0 bases at V and 10 bases at J, with 12 bases in the middle. The CDR3 has 13 residues. Per the germline V gene, CDR1 is LGHDT and CDR2 is YNNKEL (reference sequence).

This chain joins TRBV19 and TRBJ2-3, with TRBD2 matching 12 bases. The CDR3 extends over 15 amino acids. Germline V gene lookup returns CDR1 LNHDA and CDR2 SQIVND (reference sequence). V lost 7 bases to trimming and J lost 3 bases; unmatched junction nucleotides: 5. The CDR3 DNA follows: TGTGCCAGTACTAGCGGGAGGGCCTCGACAGATACGCAGTATTTT. Residues: CASTSGRASTDTQYF.

The table lists this clone with a count of one. The rearrangement uses TRBV5-1 and TRBJ2-1, with 11 bases lining up with TRBD2. Germline-derived CDR1 and CDR2 are SGHRS and YFSETQ. The CDR3 covers 16 residues. The junction had 9 bases not matched to a gene; V was cut back by 4 bases and J by 6 bases. As DNA, the CDR3 is TGCGCCAGCAGCCCACCCGGGACTAGCGGACGCAATGAGCAGTTCTTC. Its translation is CASSPPGTSGRNEQFF.

V is TRBV7-6 and J is TRBJ1-1; 9 bases line up with TRBD1. Germline V lookup: CDR1 SGHVS, CDR2 FNYEAQ. V shed 6 bases, J shed 0 bases, and the junction held 5 bases outside the gene matches. The CDR3 sequence is 15 residues long. As DNA, the CDR3 is TGTGCCAGCAGTCGAGGGACAGGGATGAACACTGAAGCTTTCTTT. Residues: CASSRGTGMNTEAFF.

The V call is TRBV29-1, the J call TRBJ2-7; D possibly corresponds to TRBD1 (5 bases). Germline V CDR1 and CDR2: SQVTM, ANQGSEA. V was clipped by 4 bases and J by 0 bases, with 10 bases between them. This CDR3 is 13 amino acids long. The CDR3 sequence is CSVVRQSSYEQYF. The DNA for the CDR3 is TGCAGCGTTGTTCGACAGAGCTCCTACGAGCAGTACTTC.

The J gene is TRBJ2-7, the V gene TRBV28; 8 bases match TRBD1. The germline CDR1 and CDR2 sequences are MDHEN and SYDVKM. The CDR3 sequence is 14 residues long. J lost 2 bases, V lost 7 bases, and 7 bases had no gene match. This CDR3 reads CASTPGQATYEQYF. DNA for the CDR3: TGTGCCAGCACCCCGGGACAGGCAACCTACGAGCAGTACTTC.

The chain links TRBV7-8 to TRBJ2-5, with 13 nucleotides matching TRBD2. The CDR3 totals 18 residues. From germline, CDR1 is SGHVS and CDR2 FQNEAQ. J lost 5 bases, V lost 4 bases, and 13 bases had no gene match. The CDR3, as DNA: TGTGCCAGCAGCTCCACCCCGGGACTAGCGGGACTTGGGGAGACCCAGTACTTC. Residues: CASSSTPGLAGLGETQYF.